This TCR beta chain came from a study of neurological immune-mediated disorders. This clonotype has ten or more counts. Its specificity is unknown. Germline lookup yields CDR1 SGHRS and CDR2 YFSETQ. Trimming took 3 bases from V and 3 from J; bases not matched to a gene: 3. This CDR3 spans 13 amino acids. Time point here: longitudinal time-point 1 (baseline). Study-wide results and caveats: None of the CDR3 amino acid sequences of expanded clones recurred across subjects, suggesting private repertoires in all groups.

Synthesis of cDNA was carried out by template-switch 5'RACE. The reaction used 10-nucleotide random UMIs. Every sequencing run produced over 200 million TCR-beta sequences that came from 15-18 subjects. TCRdb re-analysed the 5' RACE reads in MiXCR, keeping a single row per CDR3 protein. Of around 71,000 distinct CDR3 sequences in the sample, roughly an eighth were seen once. V is TRBV5-1 and J is TRBJ2-7; 7 bases are shared with TRBD1. The clonotype originates from a female donor with HTLV-1-associated myelopathy (HAM/TSP). Sequencing was done on a sample of PBMCs. CDR3 residues: CASSSGQNYEQYF. In DNA, the CDR3 is TGCGCCAGCAGCTCGGGACAGAACTACGAGCAGTACTTC. The full variable domain, its missing parts supplied by reference TRBV5-1 and TRBJ2-7, is KAGVTQTPRYLIKTRGQQVTLSCSPISGHRSVSWYQQTPGQGLQFLFEYFSETQRNKGNFPGRFSGRQFSNSRSEMNVSTLELGDSALYLCASSSGQNYEQYFGPGTRLTVT.